The 3 T cell receptor beta chains below come from one sample, sequenced in a study of T cell responses to AZD1222 COVID-19 vaccine. Produced via immunoSEQ multiplex PCR; TCRdb's table is partial and in-frame only. The sample lists about 120,000 clones; around 85% were seen once. Specimen: peripheral blood, collected on day 0 of MenACWY control vaccination. The receptors were gathered from an adult in good health.

This chain links TRBV6-6 with TRBJ2-1; 9 bases map to TRBD2. This CDR3 comprises 15 residues. V was clipped by 6 bases and J by 8 bases; unmatched bases: 11. CDR1 and CDR2 (germline): MNHNY, SVGAGI (reference sequence). The CDR3 nucleotides are TGTGCCAGCAGACCCGGGAGCGGGGGGAATGATGAGCAGTTCTTC. This codes for CASRPGSGGNDEQFF.

This chain joins TRBV9 and TRBJ1-3, with D possibly matching TRBD1 (5 bases). V lost 4 bases, J lost 4 bases, and 15 bases lay in between. This CDR3 region has 15 residues. Germline V gene data show CDR1 as SGDLS and CDR2 as YYNGEE. CDR3 DNA: TGTGCCAGCAGCTCCATGCAGGGACCCGGAAACACCATATATTTT. Translation gives CASSSMQGPGNTIYF. The variable domain in full, with the rest retrieved from reference TRBV9 and TRBJ1-3, is DSGVTQTPKHLITATGQRVTLRCSPRSGDLSVYWYQQSLDQGLQFLIQYYNGEERAKGNILERFSAQQFPDLHSELNLSSLELGDSALYFCASSSMQGPGNTIYFGEGSWLTVV.

The chain joins TRBV7-9 to TRBJ2-1, with TRBD1 matching over 10 bases. Unmatched junction bases numbered 6, after V lost 2 bases and J lost 8 bases. Looked up from germline, CDR1 is SEHNR and CDR2 is FQNEAQ (reference sequence). CDR3 length equals 15 residues. For the CDR3, the DNA is TGTGCCAGCAGCTTATCTTGGGACAGGGGCCATGAGCAGTTCTTC. Amino acids: CASSLSWDRGHEQFF.